The 21 T cell receptor beta chains below all came from one sample that was sequenced in a study of CD8+CD57+ T cells in acquired aplastic anemia. The template for TCR beta VDJ and CDR3 sequence profiling was genomic DNA. TCRdb reanalysed the reads using MiXCR and keeps one entry per CDR3 protein. The data contain hundreds of thousands of distinct CDR3 sequences, approximately 57% of them singletons. Material for sequencing was sorted CD4+, CD8+, or CD8+CD57+ T cells (not recorded which) from PBMCs. The receptors shown here come from a human donor with severe aplastic anemia or a healthy control (not recorded which).

This sequence joins TRBV7-3 and TRBJ1-1; no clear D gene. Germline-derived CDR1 and CDR2 are SGHTA and FQGTGA. This CDR3 spans 14 amino acids. The V and J ends lost 5 bases and 7 bases respectively, with 17 bases between them. The CDR3 DNA reads as TGTGCCAGCAGCCAATACCTAGAATCCAGTGAAGCTTTCTTT. This codes for CASSQYLESSEAFF.

The chain uses TRBV29-1 and TRBJ2-2, with D perhaps matching TRBD1 (6 bases). CDR1 is SQVTM and CDR2 is ANQGSEA in the germline V gene. Deletions cut 7 bases from V and 0 bases from J, with 18 bases between. The CDR3 has 16 residues. CDR3 DNA: TGCAGCGCCATAGGGGGTGGGACCTCGAACACCGGGGAGCTGTTTTTT. Translating gives CSAIGGGTSNTGELFF.

Written as DNA, the CDR3 is TGCAGCTTAGGTGGACCCGCTAACTATGGCTACACCTTC. Translation gives CSLGGPANYGYTF. This chain joins TRBV20-1 and TRBJ1-2, with no clear D. This CDR3 has 13 residues. Germline CDR1 is DFQATT and CDR2 is SNEGSKA (reference sequence).

This clonotype has ten or more counts. This rearrangement joins TRBV2 to TRBJ2-1, with 12 bases identical to TRBD1. CDR1 and CDR2 from the germline V gene are SNHLY and FYNNEI. Unmatched junction bases numbered 13, after V lost 4 bases and J lost 6 bases. This CDR3 contains 18 residues. CDR3 DNA: TGTGCCAGCAGTGGCCGGGACAGGGGGCTGACCGTAGGCAATGAGCAGTTCTTC. Translation gives CASSGRDRGLTVGNEQFF.

This clonotype was counted only a few times. The chain recombines TRBV7-6 with TRBJ2-5; D is undetermined. V lost 5 bases and J lost 4, with 14 bases in between. Germline loops: CDR1 SGHVS, CDR2 FNYEAQ. The CDR3 extends over 14 amino acids. This chain's CDR3 is CASSPPIGGETQYF. CDR3 nucleotide sequence: TGTGCCAGCAGCCCGCCCATAGGCGGAGAGACCCAGTACTTC.

This chain uses TRBV7-9 with TRBJ1-3; TRBD1 might be the D (6 bases). The V end was cut by 7 bases, the J end by 6 bases, with 13 bases between. This CDR3 is built from 13 residues. CDR1 and CDR2 from the germline V gene are SEHNR and FQNEAQ (reference sequence). This chain's CDR3 is CASKGTSLNTIYF. Here the CDR3 DNA reads TGTGCCAGCAAGGGGACAAGCTTAAACACCATATATTTT.

With regard to this clonotype: Compared with germline, one end of the junction differs, possibly owing to a read error. The rearrangement joins TRBV9 to TRBJ1-2; D unresolved. CDR3 length: 13 residues. Germline loops: CDR1 SGDLS, CDR2 YYNGEE. The CDR3 sequence: CASSDGRFYGYTF. The CDR3 region has the DNA TGTGCCAGTAGCGACGGACGTTTCTATGGCTACACCTTC.

The table lists this clonotype with a few counts. The rearrangement joins TRBV18 to TRBJ1-1; D unclear. The germline gives CDR1 KGHSH, CDR2 LQKENI. CDR3 length: 16 residues. Trimming removed 2 bases at V and 1 base at J, with 14 bases between. CDR3 nucleotide sequence: TGTGCCAGCTCACCAGTAGCAGGAGCTTCGAACACTGAAGCTTTCTTT. Protein sequence: CASSPVAGASNTEAFF.

Concerning this clonotype itself: Given the absence of the conserved phenylalanine or tryptophan at the CDR3 end, a read error is likely. Because the CDR3's place on the DNA is in doubt, the DNA is left out and the CDR3 is given as listed by TCRdb. The chain carries TRBV2 and TRBJ2-5; the table calls TRBD2, which could not be checked here. The CDR3 totals 15 residues, both ends included. Germline lookup yields CDR1 SNHLY and CDR2 FYNNEI. The CDR3 region is CASRGLLAGAPGGLA.

In the case of this clonotype: The conserved closing phenylalanine or tryptophan is absent in this CDR3, likely reflecting a read error. The chain employs TRBV2 and TRBJ2-3, with 7 bases aligning to TRBD1. Germline CDR1 is SNHLY and CDR2 is FYNNEI. This CDR3 region has 14 residues. CDR3 sequence reads: CATTGTASTDTQYL. The CDR3 nucleotides read TGTGCCACCACGGGGACAGCTAGCACGGATACGCAGTATCTT.

DNA for the CDR3: TGCAGTGCTAGCTCTCGAGAACCCACCTACGAGCAGTACTTC. Residues: CSASSREPTYEQYF. The V call is TRBV20-1, the J call TRBJ2-7; D is ambiguous. The CDR3 spans 14 residues. The V and J ends lost 3 bases and 2 bases respectively, with 14 bases between them. Germline loops: CDR1 DFQATT, CDR2 SNEGSKA (reference sequence).

Remarks on this clonotype: Without the conserved terminal phenylalanine or tryptophan, this CDR3 likely stems from a read error. It is unclear where the CDR3 begins or ends on the DNA, so no DNA is shown, and the CDR3 is as TCRdb lists it. The chain has TRBV5-1 and TRBJ2-5. CDR1 and CDR2 (germline): SGHRS, YFSETQ. Inclusive of both ends, the CDR3 amounts to 8 amino acids. The CDR3 here is CASSLARA.

This clonotype appeared a few times. The chain uses TRBV10-3 and TRBJ1-1, with D hard to call. The V end lost 11 bases, the J end lost 1 base, and 17 bases lay between the germline ends. This CDR3 comprises 14 residues. Germline-derived CDR1 and CDR2 are ENHRY and SYGVKD. CDR3 sequence (DNA): TGTGCCGCCAAACAGAACAACGAGAACACTGAAGCTTTCTTT. It yields the protein CAAKQNNENTEAFF.

The chain links TRBV5-1 to TRBJ1-1; D may be TRBD1 (6 bases). The germline V gene encodes CDR1 SGHRS and CDR2 YFSETQ. Trimming removed 1 base at V and 1 base at J, with 14 bases between. The CDR3 has 16 residues. The CDR3 is CASSLYVGAQNTEAFF. The CDR3 DNA sequence: TGCGCCAGCAGCTTGTATGTGGGGGCGCAGAACACTGAAGCTTTCTTT.

This clonotype was counted many times. The chain carries TRBV6-2 or TRBV6-3 and TRBJ2-2; 7 nucleotides match TRBD1. This CDR3 contains 15 residues. CDR1 is MNHEY and CDR2 is SVGEGT in the germline V gene. V trimming: 1 base; J trimming: 6 bases; junction bases outside the gene matches: 5. CDR3 coding DNA: TGTGCCAGCAGTTACTGGGACAGAGGGCCCGGGGAGCTGTTTTTT. Protein: CASSYWDRGPGELFF.

This clonotype was seen once. The gene calls are TRBV29-1 and TRBJ1-3, with no clear D. The germline V gene encodes CDR1 SQVTM and CDR2 ANQGSEA. This CDR3 region has 13 residues. Trimming cost V 4 bases and J 2 bases, with 9 bases left between them. CDR3 DNA: TGCAGCGTTGTAAGTCCTGCTGGAAACACCATATATTTT. Translation: CSVVSPAGNTIYF.

This chain joins TRBV6-1 and TRBJ1-5; 7 positions agree with TRBD1. The J segment lost 1 base and the V segment lost 4 bases, leaving 4 bases of the junction unmatched. The CDR3 has 15 amino acids. From germline, CDR1 is MNHNS and CDR2 SASEGT. The CDR3 sequence: CASSVGQRSNQPQHF. The CDR3 coding sequence is TGTGCCAGCAGTGTGGGACAGAGAAGCAATCAGCCCCAGCATTTT.

The CDR3 loop is CSVGKDSSGNTIYF. The CDR3 DNA is TGCAGTGTCGGCAAGGACAGCTCTGGAAACACCATATATTTT. J is TRBJ1-3 and V is TRBV20-1; possible D gene TRBD1, 6 bases. Trimming pared 7 bases from V and 0 bases from J, leaving 13 bases between. Germline V lookup: CDR1 DFQATT, CDR2 SNEGSKA (reference sequence). The CDR3 is 14 residues long.

The sample holds many counts of this clonotype. The chain uses TRBV5-1 and TRBJ1-1, with D unclear. From germline, CDR1 is SGHRS and CDR2 YFSETQ. Trimming took off 2 bases at V and 0 bases at J, with 8 bases between the two ends. This CDR3 is 14 amino acids long. The CDR3 spells CASSFGLMNTEAFF. In nucleotides, the CDR3 is TGCGCCAGCAGCTTTGGACTGATGAACACTGAAGCTTTCTTT.

This clonotype has more than one count but fewer than ten. This chain connects TRBV10-2 to TRBJ2-7, with D possibly TRBD1 on 6 matching bases. The V and J ends lost 6 bases and 2 bases respectively, with 14 bases between them. The germline gives CDR1 WSHSY, CDR2 SAAADI. This CDR3 has 14 residues. Written as DNA, the CDR3 is TGCGCCAGCAGCTTTGACAGGCCGACCTACGAGCAGTACTTC. This sequence encodes CASSFDRPTYEQYF.

Notes on this clonotype: Germline and junction disagree at one end, which may indicate a read error. This rearrangement joins TRBV24-1 to TRBJ1-5, with D possibly TRBD1 on 6 matching bases. This CDR3 has 15 amino acids. The germline V gene has CDR1 KGHDR and CDR2 SFDVKD. DNA of the CDR3: TGTGCCAGCAGTTCCACAGGGACGATCGATCAGCCCCAGCATTTT. It yields the protein CASSSTGTIDQPQHF.